This TCR beta chain was observed in a study of regulatory T cells in long-lasting Graves disease. Arm-PCR with iRepertoire HTBI primers amplified the CDR3 regions for these TCR beta libraries. Via MiXCR, TCRdb re-called the multiplex PCR reads, giving one row per CDR3 protein. Of hundreds of thousands of distinct CDR3 sequences in the sample, around 15% were seen once. Study-level results: TRBV28, TRBJ1-2 and TRBJ2-5 emerged as the favored segments in persistent disease.

The germline CDR1 and CDR2 sequences are MDHEN and SYDVKM. The V end was cut by 3 bases, the J end by 6 bases, with 6 bases between. The CDR3 is 12 residues long. This clonotype was seen ten or more times. What it recognizes is unknown. Time point defined: newly diagnosed GD, antithyroid drugs for less than 3 months. From RNA extracted from PBMCs, the TCR library was made. This sample was also put to use in a study of T cells in Graves' hyperthyroidism and ophthalmopathy. That work contributes: The study left out patients who had uncontrolled infection, other autoimmune disease, pregnancy or lactation. Most thyroid-expanded clonotypes above 0.001 were also found in blood. Ophthalmopathy was separated from stable hyperthyroidism by a 13 V-J model.

The chain employs TRBV28 and TRBJ1-3; D remains unclear. The sample here was peripheral blood mononuclear cells (PBMCs), taken at new diagnosis, from a patient treated with antithyroid drugs. This receptor was identified in a man aged 40-50 years with Graves disease. The CDR3 nucleotides are TGTGCCAGCAGTTTCGACGTAAACACCATATATTTT. The encoded protein is CASSFDVNTIYF.